This T cell receptor (beta chain) was recorded in a study of blood T cell repertoires in COVID-19. This CDR3 region has 14 residues. Germline V lookup: CDR1 SGHRS, CDR2 YFSETQ. Trimming cost V 0 bases and J 5 bases, with 9 bases left between them. The data were produced by immunoSEQ multiplex PCR, yet TCRdb's version contains in-frame clones alone and is incomplete. The table records roughly 190,000 clones, 80% to 90% of them present only once. The chain links TRBV5-1 to TRBJ1-5; D perhaps matches TRBD1 (6 bases). This clonotype was obtained from a man younger than 45 with active or convalescent COVID-19. Specimen: peripheral blood. The CDR3 DNA follows: TGCGCCAGCAGCTTGGAGGGGGTCGATCAGCCCCAGCATTTT. Translating it yields CASSLEGVDQPQHF. Based on the CDR3 plus reference TRBV5-1 and TRBJ1-5, the full variable domain is KAGVTQTPRYLIKTRGQQVTLSCSPISGHRSVSWYQQTPGQGLQFLFEYFSETQRNKGNFPGRFSGRQFSNSRSEMNVSTLELGDSALYLCASSLEGVDQPQHFGDGTRLSIL.